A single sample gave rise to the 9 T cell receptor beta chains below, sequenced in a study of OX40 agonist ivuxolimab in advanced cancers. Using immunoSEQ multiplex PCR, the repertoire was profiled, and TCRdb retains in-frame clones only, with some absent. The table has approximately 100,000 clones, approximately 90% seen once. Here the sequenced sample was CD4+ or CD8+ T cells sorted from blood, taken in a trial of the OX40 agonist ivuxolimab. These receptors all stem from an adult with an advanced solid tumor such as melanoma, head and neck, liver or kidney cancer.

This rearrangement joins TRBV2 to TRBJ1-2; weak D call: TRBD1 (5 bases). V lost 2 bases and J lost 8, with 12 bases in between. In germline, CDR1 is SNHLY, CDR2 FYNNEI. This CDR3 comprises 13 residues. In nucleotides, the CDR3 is TGTGCCAGCAGTGAATTGGGGGATTGGGGCTACACCTTC. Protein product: CASSELGDWGYTF.

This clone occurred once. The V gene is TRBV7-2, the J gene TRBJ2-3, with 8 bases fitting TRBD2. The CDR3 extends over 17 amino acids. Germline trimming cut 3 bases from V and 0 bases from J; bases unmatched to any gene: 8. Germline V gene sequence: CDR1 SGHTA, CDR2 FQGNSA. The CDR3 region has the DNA TGTGCCAGCAGCTTGATCGGGGCGGGGGGAAGCACAGATACGCAGTATTTT. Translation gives CASSLIGAGGSTDTQYF.

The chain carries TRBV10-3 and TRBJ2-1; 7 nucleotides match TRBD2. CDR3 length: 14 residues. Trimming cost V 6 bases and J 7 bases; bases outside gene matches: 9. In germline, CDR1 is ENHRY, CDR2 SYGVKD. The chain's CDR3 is CAISRTSKGNEQFF. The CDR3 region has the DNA TGTGCCATCAGCAGGACTAGTAAGGGGAATGAGCAGTTCTTC.

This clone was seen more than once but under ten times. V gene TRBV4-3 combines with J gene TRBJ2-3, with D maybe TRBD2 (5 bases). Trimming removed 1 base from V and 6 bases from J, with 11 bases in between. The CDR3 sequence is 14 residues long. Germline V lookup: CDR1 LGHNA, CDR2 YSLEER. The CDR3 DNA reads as TGCGCCAGCAGCCAAGGAGGGCGCGCTGATACGCAGTATTTT. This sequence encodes CASSQGGRADTQYF.

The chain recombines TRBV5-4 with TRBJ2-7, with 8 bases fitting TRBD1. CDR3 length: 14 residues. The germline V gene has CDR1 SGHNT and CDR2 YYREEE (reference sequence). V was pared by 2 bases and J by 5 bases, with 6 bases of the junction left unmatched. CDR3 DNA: TGTGCCAGCAGCTTCCCCGGACAGGGTGACGAGCAGTACTTC. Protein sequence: CASSFPGQGDEQYF.

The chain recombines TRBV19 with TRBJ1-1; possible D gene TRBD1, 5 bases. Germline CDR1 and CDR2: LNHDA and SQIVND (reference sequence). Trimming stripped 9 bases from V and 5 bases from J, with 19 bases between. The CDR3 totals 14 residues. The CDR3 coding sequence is TGTGCCAGCCTCCCGAGAGGGGAGCGGACTGAAGCTTTCTTT. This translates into CASLPRGERTEAFF.

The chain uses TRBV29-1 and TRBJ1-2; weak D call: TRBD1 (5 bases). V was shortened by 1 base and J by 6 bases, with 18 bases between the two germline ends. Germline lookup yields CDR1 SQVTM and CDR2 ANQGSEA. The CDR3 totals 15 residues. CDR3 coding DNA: TGCAGCGTTGAAGGGTTTACGCGGGGGTTTGATGGCTACACCTTC. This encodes CSVEGFTRGFDGYTF.

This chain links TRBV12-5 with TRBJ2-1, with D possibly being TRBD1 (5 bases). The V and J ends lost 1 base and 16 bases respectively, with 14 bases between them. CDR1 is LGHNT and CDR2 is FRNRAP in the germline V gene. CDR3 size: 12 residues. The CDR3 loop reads CASGLALGRLFF. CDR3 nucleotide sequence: TGTGCTAGTGGTTTGGCCTTGGGGCGCCTTTTCTTC.

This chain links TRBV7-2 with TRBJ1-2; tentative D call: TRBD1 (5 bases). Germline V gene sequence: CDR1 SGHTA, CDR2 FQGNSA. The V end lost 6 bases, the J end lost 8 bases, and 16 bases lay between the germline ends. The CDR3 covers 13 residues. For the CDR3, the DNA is TGTGCCAGCAGGAGTTACAGGTGGAGCGGCTACACCTTC. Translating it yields CASRSYRWSGYTF.